This paragraph reports one T cell receptor (beta chain). This entry belongs to a study of blood T cell repertoires in COVID-19. Study at large: Acute and convalescent COVID-19 samples came from the United States, Italy and Spain. T cells, B-cell-depleted T cells, or PBMCs supplied cDNA or gDNA.

V lost 0 bases and J lost 4, with 3 bases in between. The CDR3 sequence is 11 residues long. The V gene's germline CDR1 is GTSNPN and CDR2 SVGIG (reference sequence). The Seattle site enrolled patients during active infection and followed them longitudinally. How the authors handled the data: Scientists estimated how many nucleated cells there were by amplifying reference gene primers. Using immunoSEQ multiplex PCR, the repertoire was profiled, and TCRdb retains in-frame clones only, with some absent. V, J and clone size are taken as reported in that table, and D and trimming were inferred from the DNA itself. The sample yields roughly 100,000 clones, over 65% seen once.

Specimen: peripheral blood. The V call is TRBV30, the J call TRBJ1-2, with no clear D. The sequence was obtained from a man aged 80 or over with COVID-19, enrolled during active disease. The CDR3 DNA is TGTGCCTGGAGTGTTCGCTATGGCTACACCTTC. Amino acid sequence: CAWSVRYGYTF.